This is a list of T cell receptor beta chains from one sample in a study of shared clonotypes between healthy human individuals. Libraries were prepared by immunoSEQ multiplex PCR; TCRdb keeps only in-frame clonotypes and omits some of them. The sample yields 2 million to 2.5 million clones, 85% to 95% seen once. Sequenced: naive CD4+ T cells from PBMCs. These receptors all come from a man aged 18-30 years in good health. Some clones in this sample may be carry-over from other donors' samples. CDR3s include the opening cysteine and the closing phenylalanine or tryptophan. The D gene is left open where the match is weak. Some rows mark clone size as missing; the rest say once, few, many or name a class of expanded clone.

D gene: .
clone size: .
V gene: TRBV28
J gene: TRBJ2-7
CDR3 protein: CASRGSAYEQYF
CDR3 DNA: TGTGCCAGCAGGGGTTCGGCCTACGAGCAGTACTTC

D gene: .
clone size: .
V gene: TRBV29-1
J gene: TRBJ1-4
CDR3 protein: CSVLRAIGGEKLFF
CDR3 DNA: TGCAGCGTCTTGCGGGCGATCGGTGGGGAAAAACTGTTTTTT

D gene: .
clone size: once
V gene: TRBV4-1
J gene: TRBJ2-7
CDR3 protein: CASSLVVGEVDEQYF
CDR3 DNA: TGCGCCAGCAGCCTAGTCGTGGGGGAAGTCGACGAGCAGTACTTC

D gene: .
clone size: .
V gene: TRBV18
J gene: TRBJ2-7
CDR3 protein: CASSPSLDGYEQYF
CDR3 DNA: TGTGCCAGCTCGCCTTCATTGGACGGCTACGAGCAGTACTTC

D gene: .
clone size: .
V gene: TRBV4-3
J gene: TRBJ2-7
CDR3 protein: CASSQELGVVYEQYF
CDR3 DNA: TGCGCCAGCAGCCAAGAGTTGGGAGTTGTCTACGAGCAGTACTTC

D gene: .
clone size: .
V gene: TRBV28
J gene: TRBJ1-3
CDR3 protein: CASSSTVAGNTIYF
CDR3 DNA: TGTGCCAGCAGTTCGACCGTAGCGGGAAACACCATATATTTT

D gene: .
clone size: .
V gene: TRBV7-2
J gene: TRBJ2-7
CDR3 protein: CASSLAAEQYF
CDR3 DNA: TGTGCCAGCAGCTTAGCGGCCGAGCAGTACTTC

D gene: TRBD2
clone size: .
V gene: TRBV5-1
J gene: TRBJ2-7
CDR3 protein: CASSLALAGGPTYEQYF
CDR3 DNA: TGCGCCAGCAGCTTGGCCTTAGCGGGAGGGCCTACCTACGAGCAGTACTTC

D gene: .
clone size: .
V gene: TRBV28
J gene: TRBJ1-5
CDR3 protein: CASSLGAAPYSNQPQHF
CDR3 DNA: TGTGCCAGCAGTTTGGGGGCAGCTCCCTATAGCAATCAGCCCCAGCATTTT

D gene: .
clone size: .
V gene: TRBV28
J gene: TRBJ1-1
CDR3 protein: CASSPAARTEAFF
CDR3 DNA: TGTGCCAGCAGTCCCGCCGCCCGCACTGAAGCTTTCTTT

D gene: TRBD2
clone size: .
V gene: TRBV30
J gene: TRBJ2-7
CDR3 protein: CAWKPPGLAGAYEQYF
CDR3 DNA: TGTGCCTGGAAGCCCCCGGGACTAGCGGGAGCCTACGAGCAGTACTTC

D gene: .
clone size: .
V gene: TRBV29-1
J gene: TRBJ1-1
CDR3 protein: CSFSEQGTEAFF
CDR3 DNA: TGCAGCTTTTCCGAACAGGGCACTGAAGCTTTCTTT

D gene: TRBD1
clone size: .
V gene: TRBV7-8
J gene: TRBJ1-5
CDR3 protein: CASSLEGQYSNQPQHF
CDR3 DNA: TGTGCCAGCAGCTTAGAGGGACAGTATAGCAATCAGCCCCAGCATTTT

D gene: TRBD1
clone size: .
V gene: TRBV2
J gene: TRBJ1-2
CDR3 protein: CASSFTGTGWGYTF
CDR3 DNA: TGTGCCAGCAGCTTCACTGGGACAGGGTGGGGCTACACCTTC

D gene: .
clone size: .
V gene: TRBV4-3
J gene: TRBJ2-7
CDR3 protein: CASSQGVWGRTYEQYF
CDR3 DNA: TGCGCCAGCAGCCAAGGAGTATGGGGGAGAACATACGAGCAGTACTTC

D gene: .
clone size: .
V gene: TRBV27
J gene: TRBJ1-2
CDR3 protein: CASSSVRGGYGYTF
CDR3 DNA: TGTGCCAGCAGTTCCGTCCGGGGAGGCTATGGCTACACCTTC